The sample holds many counts of the clone carrying this T cell receptor (beta chain). Its antigen is unknown. These data come from a study of CD8 T cells in ankylosing spondylitis. Germline CDR1 and CDR2: SGHTA and FQGNSA. The CDR3 consists of 15 residues. Trimming pared 5 bases from V and 11 bases from J, leaving 22 bases between. Each CDR3 protein gets one entry after TCRdb re-called the 5' RACE reads with MiXCR. The data hold 69,000 or so distinct CDR3 sequences, with roughly 5.3% observed a single time. Whole-study findings and limits: Clones linked to disease were reported to show significant enrichment in matched ankylosing spondylitis synovial fluid.

The chain employs TRBV7-2 and TRBJ1-5; a weak D match, TRBD1 (5 bases). The receptor was isolated from a male donor with ankylosing spondylitis or in good health (not recorded which). The specimen sequenced was blood, either unsorted or a sorted T cell fraction (not recorded which). CDR3 nucleotide sequence: TGTGCCAGCAGCCCAAACGCCGGGGCCCCGGGTACCCAGCATTTT. Its translation: CASSPNAGAPGTQHF.